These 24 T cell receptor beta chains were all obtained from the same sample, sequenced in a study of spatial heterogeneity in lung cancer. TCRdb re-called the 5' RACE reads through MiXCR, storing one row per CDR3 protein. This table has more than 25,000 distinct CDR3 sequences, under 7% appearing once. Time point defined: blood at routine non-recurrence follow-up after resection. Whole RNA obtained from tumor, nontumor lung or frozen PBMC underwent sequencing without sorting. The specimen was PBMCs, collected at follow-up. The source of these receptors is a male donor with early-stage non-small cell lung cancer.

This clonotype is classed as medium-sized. Written as DNA, the CDR3 is TGCAGCGTTGCTGGGCAGGGAAACACTGAAGCTTTCTTT. As protein: CSVAGQGNTEAFF. The rearrangement joins TRBV29-1 to TRBJ1-1; perhaps TRBD1 as D (5 bases). This CDR3 has 13 residues. Germline loops: CDR1 SQVTM, CDR2 ANQGSEA. V shed 4 bases and J shed 2 bases, with 11 bases lying between them.

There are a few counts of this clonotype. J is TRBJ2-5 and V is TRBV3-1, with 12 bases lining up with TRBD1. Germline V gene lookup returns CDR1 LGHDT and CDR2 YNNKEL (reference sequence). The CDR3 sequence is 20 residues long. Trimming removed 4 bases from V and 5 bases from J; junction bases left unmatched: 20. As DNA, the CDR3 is TGTGCCAGCAGCCGACAGTCCCGGCTCATCGGGACAGGGGGCGGCGAGACCCAGTACTTC. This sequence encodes CASSRQSRLIGTGGGETQYF.

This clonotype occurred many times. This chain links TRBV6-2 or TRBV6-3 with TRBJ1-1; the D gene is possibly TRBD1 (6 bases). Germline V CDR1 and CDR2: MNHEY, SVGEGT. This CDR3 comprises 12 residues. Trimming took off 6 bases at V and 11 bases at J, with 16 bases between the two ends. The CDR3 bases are TGTGCCAGCAGGGAACAGGGAGCTGGCGCTTTCTTT. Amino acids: CASREQGAGAFF.

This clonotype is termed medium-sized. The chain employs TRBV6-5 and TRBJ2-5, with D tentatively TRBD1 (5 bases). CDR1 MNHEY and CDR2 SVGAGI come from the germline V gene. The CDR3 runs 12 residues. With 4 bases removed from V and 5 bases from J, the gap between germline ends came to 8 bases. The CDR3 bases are TGTGCCAGCAGTTTGCAGGGTGAGACCCAGTACTTC. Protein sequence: CASSLQGETQYF.

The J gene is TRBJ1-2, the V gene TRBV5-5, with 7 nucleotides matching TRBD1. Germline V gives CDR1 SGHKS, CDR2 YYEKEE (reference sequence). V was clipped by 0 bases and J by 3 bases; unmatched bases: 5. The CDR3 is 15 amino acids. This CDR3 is CASSLGDSADYGYTF. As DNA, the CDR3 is TGTGCCAGCAGCTTGGGGGACAGCGCTGACTATGGCTACACCTTC.

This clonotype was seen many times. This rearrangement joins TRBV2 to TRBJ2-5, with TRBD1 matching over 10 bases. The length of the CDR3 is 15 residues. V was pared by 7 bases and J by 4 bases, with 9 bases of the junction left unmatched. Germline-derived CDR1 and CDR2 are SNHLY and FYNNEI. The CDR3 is CASTTTGGAGETQYF. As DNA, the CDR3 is TGTGCCAGCACCACGACAGGGGGCGCGGGAGAGACCCAGTACTTC.

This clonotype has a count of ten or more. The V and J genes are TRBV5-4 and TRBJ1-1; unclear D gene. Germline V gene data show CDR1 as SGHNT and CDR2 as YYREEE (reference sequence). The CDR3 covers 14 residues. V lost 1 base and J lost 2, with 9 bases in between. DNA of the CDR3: TGTGCCAGCAGCTTGTTCCAGAGTAACACTGAAGCTTTCTTT. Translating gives CASSLFQSNTEAFF.

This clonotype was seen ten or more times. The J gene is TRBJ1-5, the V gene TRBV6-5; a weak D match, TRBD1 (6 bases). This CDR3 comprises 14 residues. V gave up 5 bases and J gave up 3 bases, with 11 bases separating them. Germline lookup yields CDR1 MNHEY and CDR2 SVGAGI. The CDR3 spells CASSTNRVNQPQHF. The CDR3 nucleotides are TGTGCCAGCAGTACAAACAGGGTCAATCAGCCCCAGCATTTT.

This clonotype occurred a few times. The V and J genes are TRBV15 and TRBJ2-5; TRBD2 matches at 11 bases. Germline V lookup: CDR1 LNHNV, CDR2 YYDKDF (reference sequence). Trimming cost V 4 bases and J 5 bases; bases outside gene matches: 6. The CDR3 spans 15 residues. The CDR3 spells CATSKPTSGVETQYF. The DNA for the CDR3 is TGTGCCACCAGCAAACCGACTAGCGGGGTGGAGACCCAGTACTTC.

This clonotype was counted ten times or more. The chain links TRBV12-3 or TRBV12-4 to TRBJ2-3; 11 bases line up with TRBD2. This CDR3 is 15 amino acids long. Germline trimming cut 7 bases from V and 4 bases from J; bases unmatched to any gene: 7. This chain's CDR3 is CASTLSGGAPDTQYF. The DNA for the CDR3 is TGTGCCAGCACCCTTAGCGGGGGGGCCCCAGATACGCAGTATTTT.

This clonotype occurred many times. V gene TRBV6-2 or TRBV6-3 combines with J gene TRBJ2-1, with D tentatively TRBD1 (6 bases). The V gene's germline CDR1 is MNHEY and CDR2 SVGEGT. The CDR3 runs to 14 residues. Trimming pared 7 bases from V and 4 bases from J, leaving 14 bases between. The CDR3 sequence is CASTTGQRYNEQFF. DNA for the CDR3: TGTGCCAGCACCACCGGACAGCGATACAATGAGCAGTTCTTC.

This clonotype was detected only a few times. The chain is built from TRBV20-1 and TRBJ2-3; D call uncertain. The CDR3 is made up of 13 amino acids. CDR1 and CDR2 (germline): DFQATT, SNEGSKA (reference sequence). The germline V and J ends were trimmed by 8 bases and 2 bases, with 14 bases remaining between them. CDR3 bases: TGCAGTTCCCCTTCCGGACCCACAGATACGCAGTATTTT. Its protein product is CSSPSGPTDTQYF.

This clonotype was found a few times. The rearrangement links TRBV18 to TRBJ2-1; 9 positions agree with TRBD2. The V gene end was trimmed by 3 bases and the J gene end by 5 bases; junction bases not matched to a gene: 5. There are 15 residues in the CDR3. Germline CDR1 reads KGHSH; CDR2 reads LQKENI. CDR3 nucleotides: TGTGCCAGCTCACCCTCTAGCGGGGCGCACAATGAGCAGTTCTTC. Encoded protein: CASSPSSGAHNEQFF.

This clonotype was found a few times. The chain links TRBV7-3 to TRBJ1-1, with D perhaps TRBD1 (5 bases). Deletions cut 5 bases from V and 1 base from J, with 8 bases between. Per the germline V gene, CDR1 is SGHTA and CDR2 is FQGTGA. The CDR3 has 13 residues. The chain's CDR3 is CASSAGPNTEAFF. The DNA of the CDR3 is TGTGCCAGCAGCGCGGGACCGAACACTGAAGCTTTCTTT.

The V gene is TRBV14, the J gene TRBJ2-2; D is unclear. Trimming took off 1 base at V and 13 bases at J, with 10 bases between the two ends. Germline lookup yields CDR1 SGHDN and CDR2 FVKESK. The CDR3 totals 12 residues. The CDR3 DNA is TGTGCCAGCAGCCAAGTCAGTGCAGTGCTGTTTTTT. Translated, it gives CASSQVSAVLFF.

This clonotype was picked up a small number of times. CDR3 region: CASSPDGSSYEQYV. The CDR3, as DNA: TGTGCCAGCTCACCGGACGGTAGCTCCTACGAGCAGTACGTC. The gene calls are TRBV18 and TRBJ2-7; D uncertain. CDR3 length: 14 amino acids. CDR1 and CDR2 (germline): KGHSH, LQKENI. The V gene lost 3 bases and the J gene lost 0 bases, with 9 bases spanning the gap.

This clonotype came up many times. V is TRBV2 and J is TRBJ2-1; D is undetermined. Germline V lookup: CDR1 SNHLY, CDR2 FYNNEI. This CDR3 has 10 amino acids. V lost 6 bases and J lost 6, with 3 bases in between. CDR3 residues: CASSVNEQFF. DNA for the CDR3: TGTGCCAGCAGCGTCAATGAGCAGTTCTTC.

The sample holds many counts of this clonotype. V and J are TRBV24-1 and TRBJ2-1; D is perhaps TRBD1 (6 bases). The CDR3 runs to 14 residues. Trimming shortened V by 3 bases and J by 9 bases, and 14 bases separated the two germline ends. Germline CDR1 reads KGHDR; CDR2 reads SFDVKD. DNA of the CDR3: TGTGCCACCAGTGATCCATCCAGGGGAAGTGAGCAGTTCTTC. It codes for CATSDPSRGSEQFF.

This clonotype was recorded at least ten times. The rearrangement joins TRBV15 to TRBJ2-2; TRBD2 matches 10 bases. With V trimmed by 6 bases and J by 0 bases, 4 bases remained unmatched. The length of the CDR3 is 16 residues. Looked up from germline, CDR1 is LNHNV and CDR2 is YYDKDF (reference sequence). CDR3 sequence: CATRASGSPNTGELFF. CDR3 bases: TGTGCCACCAGGGCTAGCGGGAGCCCGAACACCGGGGAGCTGTTTTTT. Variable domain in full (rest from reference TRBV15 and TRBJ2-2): DAMVIQNPRYQVTQFGKPVTLSCSQTLNHNVMYWYQQKSSQAPKLLFHYYDKDFNNEADTPDNFQSRRPNTSFCFLDIRSPGLGDTAMYLCATRASGSPNTGELFFGEGSRLTVL.

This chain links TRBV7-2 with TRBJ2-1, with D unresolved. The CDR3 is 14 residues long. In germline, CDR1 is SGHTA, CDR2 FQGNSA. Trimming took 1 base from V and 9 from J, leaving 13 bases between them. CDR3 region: CASSLGPSAGEQFF. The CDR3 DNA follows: TGTGCCAGCAGCTTAGGCCCTAGTGCAGGTGAGCAGTTCTTC.

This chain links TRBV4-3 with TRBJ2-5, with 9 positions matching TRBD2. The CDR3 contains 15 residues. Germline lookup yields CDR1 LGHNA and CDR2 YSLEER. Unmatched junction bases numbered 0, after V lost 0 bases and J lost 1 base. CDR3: CASSQERGGQETQYF. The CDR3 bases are TGCGCCAGCAGCCAAGAGCGGGGGGGCCAAGAGACCCAGTACTTC.

CDR3 region: CASLPGGNTGELFF. Here the CDR3 DNA reads TGTGCCAGCCTACCGGGGGGGAACACCGGGGAGCTGTTTTTT. V gene TRBV7-2 combines with J gene TRBJ2-2, with 7 bases lining up with TRBD2. V lost 8 bases and J lost 1; bases outside the gene matches: 4. The germline V gene has CDR1 SGHTA and CDR2 FQGNSA. The CDR3 contains 14 residues.

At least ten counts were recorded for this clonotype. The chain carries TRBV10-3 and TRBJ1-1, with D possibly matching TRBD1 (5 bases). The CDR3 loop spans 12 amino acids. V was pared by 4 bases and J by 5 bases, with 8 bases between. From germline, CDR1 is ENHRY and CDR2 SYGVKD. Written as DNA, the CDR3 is TGTGCCATCAGTGTAGGGGAAACTGAAGCTTTCTTT. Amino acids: CAISVGETEAFF.

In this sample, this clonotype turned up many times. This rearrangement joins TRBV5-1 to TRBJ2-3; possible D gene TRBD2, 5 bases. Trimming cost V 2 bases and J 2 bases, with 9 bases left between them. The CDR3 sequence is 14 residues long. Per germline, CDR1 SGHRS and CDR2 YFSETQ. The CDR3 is CASSFYGLTDTQYF. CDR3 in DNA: TGCGCCAGCAGCTTTTACGGACTCACAGATACGCAGTATTTT.